The entry below gives a single TCR beta chain sequence along with its context. Its cognate antigen has yet to be identified. Nothing much larger sits one base from this clone, and base qualities are not available. Library creation used the immunoSEQ multiplex PCR assay. For the multiplex PCR, a mixture combining 60 forward primers for TCR Vbeta segments and 13 reverse primers for TCR Jbeta segments was used. A multiplex PCR assay on genomic DNA amplified the CDR3 region of rearranged TCR beta genes. Amplified TCR beta libraries were sequenced as 87-base-pair reads on the Illumina HiSeq System. The authors processed their data as follows. In a later analysis, some 80 million unique TCR beta chains were counted across the roughly 670 repertoires, and roughly 9.9 million of these chains were shared by at least two donors. To remove PCR and sequencing errors, raw reads were error-corrected and collapsed into unique sequences using a nearest-neighbor algorithm that merged closely related sequences. V, D and J gene segments were assigned by aligning CDR3 sequences to IMGT reference sequences. For a sequence to be retained, a match of at least six nucleotides was required to both a V gene segment and a J gene segment. A rearrangement was called productive if the CDR3 had no stop codons and remained in frame with V and J, and every other rearrangement was called non-productive. Following IMGT convention, CDR3 was defined as the stretch from the second conserved V-encoded cysteine to the conserved J-encoded phenylalanine. In an earlier analysis of more than 550 of the donors, sequences lacking an unambiguous match to a single V gene segment were excluded. An earlier analysis of 587 of the donors called V segments functional above 56.7% productive rearrangements and segregating when the between-donor standard deviation exceeded 5%. To diagnose cytomegalovirus status from the catalog of TCR beta chain sequences, a statistical classification framework was built. In a later analysis, TCR nucleotide sequences were compared against IMGT/GENE-DB human TR gene sequences so that V and J genes could be assigned. In a later analysis, CDR3 sequences and most-parsimonious VDJ recombination scenarios were assigned using the TCRdist pipeline. A later analysis defined each TCR beta chain by its CDR3 amino acid sequence plus V-gene family, and excluded reads lacking a unique V-gene family. In a later analysis, fewer than 600 highly shared, low-generation-probability nucleotide sequences were removed to address suspected cross-contamination and a sequencing artifact. A later analysis calculated a clonal expansion index for each public chain from normalized within-repertoire ranks of inferred template counts. A later analysis computed generation probabilities with a VDJ recombination model fitted to out-of-frame rearrangements, and checked the results against IGoR. Hypergeometric tests were used in a later analysis to score TCR-TCR, TCR-HLA and TCR-CMV co-occurrence, with a repertoire-size bias correction applied to the TCR pairs. A later analysis estimated false discovery rates by permuting HLA or CMV assignments 20 times. In a later analysis, co-occurring TCRs were grouped using DBSCAN, and TCRdist sequence similarity was added for clustering within HLA-allele-positive subsets. Repertoires with fewer than 30,000 or more than 120,000 public chains were left out of co-occurrence clustering, as were about 5 repertoires with anomalous nucleotide sharing. TCRdb obtained this table from immuneACCESS and retained in-frame rearrangements with V and J assigned. These tables miss some clones; where compared with another copy, unresolved V genes account for less than half of the shortfall, and the remainder is unexplained. V and J calls and clone size are given by that table; D and trimming were obtained from the DNA. The sample has 100,000 or so clones on record, 83% of them singletons. 6.1% of the sample goes to the ten largest clones.

These data are taken from a study of cytomegalovirus exposure and HLA in healthy donors (dated by TCRdb to the late 2010s). Background on the whole study: An earlier analysis of several hundred of the donors reported approximately 270 Gb of sequence data and around 110 million unique TCR beta sequences from some 180 million T cells. An early release covering more than 500 HLA-typed donors comprised about 320 gigabases of sequencing data and approximately 80 million unique TCR sequences. Of the roughly 400 genotyped donors, approximately 80% were placed in the genetic ancestry cluster associated with self-reported Caucasian donors. The study aimed to test whether cataloging public T cell receptors could reveal signatures of past pathogen exposure. The study profiled the T cell repertoires of 500 to 800 subjects by immunosequencing and related them to cytomegalovirus serostatus. Along with the roughly 700-subject first cohort, a separate validation cohort of over a hundred different subjects was used. To predict cytomegalovirus infection status, the study combined high-throughput TCR immunosequencing, statistical association of individual TCRs with disease status, and machine learning. A later analysis re-examined previously published TCR beta repertoires from about 670 donors and added high-resolution HLA genotyping to investigate patterns of TCR occurrence. The later analysis used no new phenotypic data to find candidate immune exposures, relying instead on TCR beta sequences and their occurrence across donors. An earlier analysis of 500 to 750 of the donors applied high-throughput TCR beta sequencing to assess whether each TCR beta V gene segment acted as functional or pseudogenic. Alongside the repertoire data, information on donor age, sex, ethnicity and CMV serostatus was compiled. A later genetic analysis used genome-wide SNP genotypes for about three fifths of the 666 donors, treating that subset as a discovery cohort. Every discovery cohort repertoire had been produced on one sequencing platform. Class I and class II HLA loci were covered by the typing at four-digit resolution. The number of typed donors differed by locus: about 620-630 for A, B, C, DRB1 and DQB1; approximately 530 for DQA1; roughly 600 for DPA1; and about 470 for DPB1. A few DR-DQ haplotypes were treated as single units for association and clustering because of strong linkage in the cohort. Across about 380 genotyped donors of the cohort, an average of roughly 250,000 unique TCR beta nucleotide sequences per donor were sequenced, and roughly 18% of those sequences were non-productive. Findings and caveats that apply to the study as a whole: While some public TCRs were present in many individuals, most TCR sequences turned up only very rarely across donors. Sequencing depth was assumed to be roughly uniform across donors in the presence/absence analyses, though that assumption may not hold. This cohort had only TCR beta chains sequenced, and the lack of alpha or paired-chain data limited which features could be detected. A total of 150 to 200 TCR beta chains were listed by the study as associated with cytomegalovirus. A later analysis found that TCR association rates varied across HLA loci, with DRB1 alleles showing the most associated TCRs and HLA-C alleles the fewest. The only immune exposure information available for the cohort was CMV serostatus. A later genetic analysis associated a missense DCLRE1C variant with V-gene and J-gene trimming of TCR beta chains, and an independent cohort replicated the association. A further reported finding was that TCR beta sequences accurately predicted the HLA-A and HLA-B alleles for most subjects in the first cohort. In an earlier analysis of several hundred of the donors, most TCR beta V segments were observed in productive rearrangements about 87% or about 30% of the time, broadly matching IMGT annotations. Specific HLA alleles were associated with over 15,000 TCR beta sequences at a false discovery rate of 0.05 in a later analysis. A later genetic analysis reported fewer N-insertions in productive TCRs among donors in an Asian-associated ancestry cluster than the approximately 700-donor mean. In both the original and validation cohorts, the classifier was reported to diagnose cytomegalovirus status with high specificity and sensitivity. In vitro tests confirmed that a few of the cytomegalovirus-associated TCR beta chains recognize cytomegalovirus antigens. A cluster of highly shared sequence variants was judged likely to represent a technical artifact of the sequencing pipeline. When HLA alleles, especially DR and DQ, strongly co-occurred, TCR associations were difficult to assign to individual alleles. In a later analysis, most CMV-associated TCR beta chains were found to appear HLA-restricted, with HLA associations seemingly driven largely by CMV exposure. Correlated functional status among segregating V segments might be attributable to linkage disequilibrium, but an unknown experimental factor could not be ruled out. Because HLA typing was missing for some donors at each locus, association tests included only the typed subset. Roughly 17 rarely observed V segments, including chromosome 9 orphons, were excluded from the earlier analysis of almost 600 of the donors because counts were too low. It was suggested by the authors that the approach could potentially be generalized to other disease states and immunological phenotypes. In a later analysis, HLA-associated TCR beta chains were found to be more clonally expanded and to have lower generation probabilities than equally common non-associated chains. A later analysis reported that several top co-occurrence clusters appeared linked to parvovirus B19, influenza, CMV and Epstein-Barr virus.

In total, roughly 670 healthy bone marrow donors made up the cohort. At the time of sampling, every cohort member was nominally healthy, though immune exposures that went unrecorded were likely present. The donor tested CMV seronegative and was one of the 352 seronegative cohort members. A peripheral blood sample was collected from each donor, and TCR beta sequencing was performed on peripheral blood mononuclear cells. The Qiagen DNeasy Blood Extraction Kit was used to extract genomic DNA from the blood cell samples. The sequence was obtained from a man younger than 35 in good health and CMV-seronegative. Sequencing was carried out using PBMCs.

The CDR3 region has the sequence CASRRRGGAKNIQYF. The sequence in DNA is TGTGCCAGCAGGAGGCGGGGGGGGGCCAAAAACATTCAGTACTTC. The sequence is built from TRBV27 and TRBJ2-4, with 9 middle bases fitting TRBD2. The CDR3 numbers 15 residues from cysteine through phenylalanine. The entry retains the CDR3 DNA only, 45 bases that are in frame from base 1. From the germline V gene (reference sequence), CDR1 is MNHEY and CDR2 is SMNVEV. The germline V end is reduced by 6 bases and the J end by 1 base; junction bases left unmatched: 4.